The 22 T cell receptor beta chains below were found in one sample sequenced in a study of T cells expressing NK-cell markers. TCRdb reprocessed the 5' RACE reads, with one entry per CDR3 protein and no DNA. This sample's table reports roughly 150,000 distinct CDR3 sequences. What was sequenced was blood T cells: a sorted CD56 or NKG2C T cell subset, CD4+ or CD8+ T cells, or bulk PBMC T cells (not recorded which). The receptors derive from a man aged 18-70 years in good health.

The chain carries TRBV9 and TRBJ1-2; absent DNA, TCRdb's TRBD1 call cannot be checked. The CDR3 runs to 14 residues. Germline V gene data show CDR1 as SGDLS and CDR2 as YYNGEE. CDR3 sequence: CASSASGTDYGYTF.

This sequence joins TRBV7-6 and TRBJ2-3; the D call of TRBD1 rests on TCRdb alone, since no DNA is present to check it. This CDR3 has 14 residues. Germline CDR1 reads SGHVS; CDR2 reads FNYEAQ. The CDR3 protein is CASSEGRSTDTQYF.

The chain recombines TRBV27 with TRBJ1-4; TCRdb names TRBD1, which stays unverified in the absence of DNA. The CDR3 contains 15 residues. The V gene's germline CDR1 is MNHEY and CDR2 SMNVEV (reference sequence). This CDR3 reads CASSSPTGENEKLFF.

The chain employs TRBV12-3 or TRBV12-4 and TRBJ2-7; TCRdb's D gene call, TRBD2, goes unchecked for lack of DNA. This CDR3 is built from 15 residues. This CDR3 reads CASSLGGSGGYEQYF.

The chain employs TRBV2 and TRBJ1-2; absent DNA, TCRdb's TRBD1 call cannot be checked. Germline V gene data show CDR1 as SNHLY and CDR2 as FYNNEI. This CDR3 is built from 14 residues. Here the CDR3 reads CASSVAGDNYGYTF.

This CDR3 reads CASSPDKFWGYTF. The chain is built from TRBV27 and TRBJ1-2; TCRdb outputs TRBD1, but without DNA this stays unchecked. The germline V gene encodes CDR1 MNHEY and CDR2 SMNVEV (reference sequence). This CDR3 region has 13 residues.

The J gene is TRBJ2-7, the V gene TRBV20-1; the TCRdb D gene call, TRBD1, has no DNA to confirm it. The germline gives CDR1 DFQATT, CDR2 SNEGSKA (reference sequence). The CDR3 has 15 residues. The CDR3 loop reads CSAEDRVKPSYEQYF.

The chain combines TRBV7-2 with TRBJ2-3; TCRdb lists TRBD2, though no DNA is available to test this call. CDR3 length: 15 amino acids. CDR1 is SGHTA, CDR2 FQGNSA, per germline. The CDR3 sequence: CASSLTSGTTDTQYF.

The chain links TRBV14 to TRBJ2-7. This CDR3 comprises 15 residues. Germline V CDR1 and CDR2: SGHDN, FVKESK. This CDR3 is CASSQAPDVAREQYF.

The chain uses TRBV9 and TRBJ2-3; the D gene TCRdb calls, TRBD2, cannot be checked with no DNA. Per the germline V gene, CDR1 is SGDLS and CDR2 is YYNGEE. The CDR3 has 16 amino acids. CDR3 in amino acids: CASSPPSGGVKDTQYF.

The rearrangement joins TRBV28 to TRBJ2-7; TCRdb outputs TRBD1, but without DNA this stays unchecked. CDR3 length equals 15 residues. CDR1 and CDR2 from the germline V gene are MDHEN and SYDVKM. The CDR3 protein is CASSSTGQGYYEQYF.

The genes are TRBV29-1 and TRBJ2-7; TCRdb's D gene call, TRBD1, goes unchecked for lack of DNA. Germline-derived CDR1 and CDR2 are SQVTM and ANQGSEA. This CDR3 spans 14 amino acids. The CDR3 protein is CSAHTGDISYEQYF.

V usage is TRBV12-3 or TRBV12-4 and J usage is TRBJ2-2; the D call from TCRdb, TRBD1, cannot be confirmed without DNA. The CDR3 has 15 amino acids. This chain's CDR3 is CASSLDRENTGELFF.

V and J are TRBV12-5 and TRBJ2-5; the TRBD1 assignment by TCRdb is unverifiable without DNA. From germline, CDR1 is LGHNT and CDR2 FRNRAP. The CDR3 runs 14 residues. This CDR3 reads CASGEQPGLETQYF.

The V call is TRBV21-1, the J call TRBJ2-7; as DNA is missing, the TRBD1 call by TCRdb cannot be tested. TRBV21-1 is a listed pseudogene. CDR3 length: 17 amino acids. The CDR3 loop is CASSPDFWDVLLYEQYF.

The V and J genes are TRBV5-6 and TRBJ2-7. CDR3 length: 14 residues. From germline, CDR1 is SGHDT and CDR2 YYEEEE. CDR3 loop: CASSLIGVGDEQYF.

The chain links TRBV3-1 to TRBJ2-2; the D call from TCRdb, TRBD1, cannot be confirmed without DNA. From germline, CDR1 is LGHDT and CDR2 YNNKEL (reference sequence). There are 19 residues in the CDR3. The CDR3 loop reads CASSQEFAAEQGNTGELFF.

The J gene is TRBJ2-2, the V gene TRBV7-6; lacking DNA, the TRBD1 call made by TCRdb goes unchecked. CDR1 is SGHVS, CDR2 FNYEAQ, per germline. The CDR3 sequence is 16 residues long. The CDR3 loop reads CASSLAGGAATGELFF.

The chain employs TRBV9 and TRBJ2-3. Germline V gives CDR1 SGDLS, CDR2 YYNGEE. This CDR3 is 14 amino acids long. The CDR3 is CASKELDTTDTQYF.

The chain is built from TRBV5-5 and TRBJ2-5; without DNA, the TCRdb call of TRBD1 cannot be checked. The CDR3 length is 14 residues. Germline loops: CDR1 SGHKS, CDR2 YYEKEE (reference sequence). The CDR3 loop is CASSLGWGRETQYF.

The chain has TRBV2 and TRBJ2-7. The CDR3 covers 13 residues. Germline V gives CDR1 SNHLY, CDR2 FYNNEI. The CDR3 reads CASKADFSYEQYF.

The chain links TRBV5-4 to TRBJ1-2; TCRdb designates TRBD1, a call that cannot be tested without DNA. Germline V gene lookup returns CDR1 SGHNT and CDR2 YYREEE (reference sequence). The CDR3 sequence is 16 residues long. The CDR3 sequence is CASSLEPQGNNYGYTF. Complete variable domain (other parts from reference TRBV5-4 and TRBJ1-2): ETGVTQSPTHLIKTRGQQVTLRCSSQSGHNTVSWYQQALGQGPQFIFQYYREEENGRGNFPPRFSGLQFPNYSSELNVNALELDDSALYLCASSLEPQGNNYGYTFGSGTRLTVV.